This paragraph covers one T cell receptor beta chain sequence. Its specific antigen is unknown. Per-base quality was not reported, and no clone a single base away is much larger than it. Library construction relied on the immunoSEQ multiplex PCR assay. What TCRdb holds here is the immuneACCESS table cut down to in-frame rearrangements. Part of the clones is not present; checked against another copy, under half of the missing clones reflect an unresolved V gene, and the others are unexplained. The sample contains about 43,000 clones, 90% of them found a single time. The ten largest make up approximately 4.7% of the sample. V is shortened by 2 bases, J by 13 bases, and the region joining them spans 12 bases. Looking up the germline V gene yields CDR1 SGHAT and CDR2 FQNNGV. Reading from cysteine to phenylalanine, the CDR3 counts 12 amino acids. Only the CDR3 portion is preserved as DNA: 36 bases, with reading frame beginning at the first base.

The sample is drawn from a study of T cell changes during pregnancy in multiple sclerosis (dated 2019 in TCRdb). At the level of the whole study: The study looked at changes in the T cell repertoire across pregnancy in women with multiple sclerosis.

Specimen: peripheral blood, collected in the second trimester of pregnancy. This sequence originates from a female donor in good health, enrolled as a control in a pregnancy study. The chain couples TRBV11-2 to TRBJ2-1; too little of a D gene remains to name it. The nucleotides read TGTGCCAGCAGCTTAATCGCGTCGACACAGTTCTTC. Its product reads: CASSLIASTQFF.